This paragraph reports one TCR beta chain. V lost 4 bases to trimming and J lost 7 bases; unmatched junction nucleotides: 9. The CDR3 loop spans 15 amino acids. Germline CDR1 SGHNT, CDR2 YYREEE (reference sequence). The data are from a study of blood T cell repertoires in COVID-19. Study-wide background: There were acute and convalescent COVID-19 samples, and they came from the United States, Italy and Spain. PBMCs, B-cell-depleted T cells, or T cells were the source of the cDNA or gDNA that made up the material.

Original handling: The assay estimated nucleated cells by amplifying reference gene primers. Profiling relied on immunoSEQ multiplex PCR, and the TCRdb table lists in-frame clones only, not all of them. That table is the source of V, J and clone size, and D and trimming were worked out from the DNA. This sample carries 110,000 or so clones, about 90% of them seen once, and the ten largest clones take less than 9.5%. This TCR was sampled from a human donor in a cohort sampled during active COVID-19. The material sequenced was peripheral blood. The rearrangement links TRBV5-4 to TRBJ2-1; 9 bases line up with TRBD1. CDR3 coding DNA: TGTGCCAGCAGCGGGGGACAGGGATACACGAATGAGCAGTTCTTC. Residues: CASSGGQGYTNEQFF.